This TCR beta chain was sequenced during a study of post-analysis software for immune sequencing data. Unique molecular identifiers were present in the TCR beta cDNA libraries. TCRdb fed the PCR reads into MiXCR, producing one record per CDR3 protein. The data contain 820,000 or so distinct CDR3 sequences, around 53% of them singletons. The study, taken as a whole, reports: Among roughly five TRBV segments more frequent in patients than controls were TRBV5-6, TRBV5-1 and TRBV20-1.

CDR3 length: 12 residues. V shed 5 bases and J shed 3 bases, with 10 bases lying between them. CDR1 is DFQATT and CDR2 is SNEGSKA in the germline V gene (reference sequence). Worth noting for this clonotype: As yet, its antigen is unknown.

Sequencing input: blood. The chain joins TRBV20-1 to TRBJ2-5, with a possible D match to TRBD2 (6 bases). This TCR came from a girl under 18 with multiple sclerosis. CDR3 coding DNA: TGCAGTGCTGGGGGGAGTAAAGAGACCCAGTACTTC. This codes for CSAGGSKETQYF.